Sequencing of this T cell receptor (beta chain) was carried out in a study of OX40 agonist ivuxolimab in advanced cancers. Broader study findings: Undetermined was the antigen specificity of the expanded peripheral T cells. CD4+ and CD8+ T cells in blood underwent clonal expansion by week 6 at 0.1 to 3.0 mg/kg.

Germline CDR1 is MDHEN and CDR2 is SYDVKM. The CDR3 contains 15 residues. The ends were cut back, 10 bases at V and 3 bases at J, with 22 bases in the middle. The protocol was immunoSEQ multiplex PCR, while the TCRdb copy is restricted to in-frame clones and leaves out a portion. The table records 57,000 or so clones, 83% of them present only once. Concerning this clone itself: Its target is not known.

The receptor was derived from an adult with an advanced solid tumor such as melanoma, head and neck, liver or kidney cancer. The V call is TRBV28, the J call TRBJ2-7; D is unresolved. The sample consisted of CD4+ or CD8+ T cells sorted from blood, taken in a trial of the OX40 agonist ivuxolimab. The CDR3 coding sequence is TGTGCCACCTCTTCATCCGCTGGAGTATACTACGAGCAGTACTTC. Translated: CATSSSAGVYYEQYF.